The entry that follows covers one T cell receptor beta chain sequence. The method was immunoSEQ multiplex PCR; TCRdb's version includes in-frame clones alone and lacks a portion of them. Of 50,000 to 70,000 clones in the sample, 70% to 90% were seen once. The CDR3 has 14 amino acids. Trimming pared 6 bases from V and 1 base from J, leaving 9 bases between. Germline CDR1 reads MGHRA; CDR2 reads YSYEKL. These data are taken from a study of OX40 agonist ivuxolimab in advanced cancers. The TCR comes from an adult with an advanced solid tumor such as melanoma, head and neck, liver or kidney cancer. Here the sequenced sample was CD4+ or CD8+ T cells sorted from blood, taken in a trial of the OX40 agonist ivuxolimab. The V and J genes are TRBV4-1 and TRBJ2-2; D not resolved. The CDR3 nucleotides read TGCGCCAGCAGTCTGTTGATGAACACCGGGGAGCTGTTTTTT. Translating gives CASSLLMNTGELFF.